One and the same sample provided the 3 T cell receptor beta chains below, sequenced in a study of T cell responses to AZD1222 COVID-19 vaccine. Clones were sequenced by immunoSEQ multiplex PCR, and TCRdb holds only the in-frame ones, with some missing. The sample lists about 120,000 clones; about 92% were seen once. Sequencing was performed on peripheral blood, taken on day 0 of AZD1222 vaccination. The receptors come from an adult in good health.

CDR3 in amino acids: CASTQGGGPQHF. The CDR3 DNA sequence: TGTGCCAGCACCCAGGGGGGAGGGCCCCAGCATTTT. The rearrangement links TRBV12-3 or TRBV12-4 to TRBJ1-5, with 7 bases matching TRBD1. CDR3 size: 12 residues. The V gene end was trimmed by 7 bases and the J gene end by 9 bases; junction bases not matched to a gene: 6.

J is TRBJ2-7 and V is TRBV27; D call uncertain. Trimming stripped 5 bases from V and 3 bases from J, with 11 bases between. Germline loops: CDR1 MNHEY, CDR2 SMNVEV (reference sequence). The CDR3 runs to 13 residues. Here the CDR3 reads CASSNGPDYEQYF. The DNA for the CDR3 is TGTGCCAGCAGTAACGGGCCAGACTACGAGCAGTACTTC.

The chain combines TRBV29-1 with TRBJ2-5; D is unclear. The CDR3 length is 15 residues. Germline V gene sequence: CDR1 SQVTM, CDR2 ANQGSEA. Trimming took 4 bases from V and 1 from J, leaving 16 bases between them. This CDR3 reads CSVVLQATVQETQYF. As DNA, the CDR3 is TGCAGCGTTGTATTGCAGGCCACCGTCCAAGAGACCCAGTACTTC.